One TCR beta chain is described in this entry. Seattle's cohort entered during active infection and was followed longitudinally. This entry is derived from a study of blood T cell repertoires in COVID-19. This CDR3 is built from 14 residues. Germline V gene sequence: CDR1 MRHNA, CDR2 SNTAGT. V was trimmed by 8 bases and J by 4 bases, leaving 18 bases between them. Clones were read by immunoSEQ multiplex PCR, and TCRdb kept only the in-frame ones, dropping some. Altogether under 400,000 clones are present, about nine tenths being singletons, with the ten largest covering approximately 4.1%. The sequence was collected from a woman between 55 and 75 years old with COVID-19, enrolled during active disease. Sequencing was done on a sample of peripheral blood. The rearrangement joins TRBV6-4 to TRBJ2-7; TRBD2 is a possible D gene (5 bases). Written as DNA, the CDR3 is TGTGCCAGCCATAGGGCGCCCACTAGTTACGAGCAGTACTTC. Translation gives CASHRAPTSYEQYF.